This entry is about one T cell receptor beta chain. What it binds is unknown. A read error may be the cause here, since a much bigger clone is one base away. This sample also contains other DNA sequences that code for the same CDR3. This specimen belongs to a study of metastatic and nonmetastatic thyroid tumors. Study in general: Repertoire data that came from the blood and tumor or nodule tissue of malignant and benign thyroid patients were compared. Study observations and caveats: Compared with benign nodules, malignant thyroid tumors were reported to have significantly higher TCR beta diversity in both blood and tumor.

Thyroid surgery took place with no prior treatment in any patient. TCRdb re-analyzed the PCR reads using MiXCR. The sample holds tens of thousands of clones, about 20% seen once. The germline gives CDR1 SGHRS, CDR2 YFSETQ. The CDR3 runs 13 residues. The chain recombines TRBV5-1 with TRBJ2-1, with D maybe TRBD2 (5 bases). The receptor's source is a female donor with papillary thyroid cancer or a benign thyroid nodule (not recorded which). Some clones in this sample may be carry-over from other donors' samples. Sequenced sample: tumor tissue. The CDR3: CASVGDSYNEQFF. The CDR3 bases are TGCGCTAGCGTAGGAGACTCCTACAATGAGCAGTTCTTC.